The source of this T cell receptor (beta chain) is a study of tissue T cells after allogeneic stem cell transplantation. Findings and limits, study-wide: Across patients, clones rarely overlapped, yet motif clusters were shared tissue-specifically. Tissue-detected TCR repertoire was only partly captured by blood and spleen T cells.

For this clone: Its antigen is still unknown. The gene names given are mouse names. The CDR3 goes on 1 residue after the read ends, and that part is filled in from the germline J gene.

Sequencing used immunoSEQ multiplex PCR; TCRdb keeps in-frame clones, though not all of them. The sample lists roughly 2,000 clones, 46% occurring once. Sample time point: mouse harvest day 14 after allogeneic transplant. Mouse grafts combined 10^7 T-cell-depleted bone marrow cells with 10^6 splenic CD5+ T cells. B6 (H2b) cells into BALB/c (H2d) mice; tissues taken at day 7 or 14. The CDR3 runs 15 residues. V lost 4 bases to trimming and J lost 2 bases; unmatched junction nucleotides: 5. The germline CDR1 and CDR2 sequences are KGHPV and FQNQEV (reference sequence). This TCR was sampled from a female BALB/c mouse given C57BL/6 T cells with graft-versus-host disease after an allogeneic hematopoietic cell transplant. Sequences were obtained from gut tissue. The chain carries TRBV26 and TRBJ2-5; TRBD2 aligns across 8 bases. The CDR3 loop reads CASSPHWGTQDTQYF. CDR3 DNA (partial): TGTGCCAGCAGTCCTCACTGGGGGACCCAAGACACCCAGTAC.